These 20 T cell receptor beta chains share one sample of origin, sequenced in a study of tumor-infiltrating lymphocytes in oesophageal squamous cell carcinoma. TCRdb reprocessed the PCR reads via MiXCR and lists one record per CDR3 protein. This sample carries about 20,000 distinct CDR3 sequences, around two fifths of them seen once, and the ten largest clones take 25% to 35%. Sequenced input: esophageal tumor tissue. The source is a male donor with esophageal squamous cell carcinoma.

This chain connects TRBV7-8 to TRBJ2-5; D tentatively reads TRBD1 or TRBD2 (5 bases each). The CDR3 is made up of 15 amino acids. Germline CDR1 SGHVS, CDR2 FQNEAQ. The V end lost 6 bases, the J end lost 5 bases, and 19 bases lay between the germline ends. DNA for the CDR3: TGTGCCAGCAGACCACGGCGAGGGGCGAAGGAGACCCAGTACTTC. As protein: CASRPRRGAKETQYF.

Sample share makes this clonotype medium-sized. The chain's CDR3 is CASSLVVASETQYF. CDR3 nucleotide sequence: TGTGCCAGCAGTTTAGTGGTAGCCTCCGAGACCCAGTACTTC. The chain is built from TRBV12-3 or TRBV12-4 and TRBJ2-3; D not certain. The DNA end favors TRBJ2-5, so the J call may be wrong. The CDR3 is 14 amino acids.

CDR3 DNA sequence: TGTGCCAGCAGCTCCGGGACTAGCGGGGGGGGAGAGCAGTTCTTC. Encoded protein: CASSSGTSGGGEQFF. The chain links TRBV7-2 to TRBJ2-6, with 16 bases lining up with TRBD2. The assigned J gene may be wrong: the sequence end matches TRBJ2-1 better. Looked up from germline, CDR1 is SGHTA and CDR2 is FQGNSA. The CDR3 sequence is 15 residues long.

This clonotype was seen many times. The V and J genes are TRBV6-1 and TRBJ1-4; unclear D gene. Germline CDR1 and CDR2: MNHNS and SASEGT. This CDR3 is built from 13 residues. Trimming removed 6 bases from V and 7 bases from J, with 12 bases in between. The CDR3 DNA reads TGTGCCAGCAGCATGAACATAGGTGAAAAACTGTTTTTT. Its translation is CASSMNIGEKLFF.

About this clonotype: Because it lacks the conserved phenylalanine or tryptophan at the end, this CDR3 is likely a read error. Because the CDR3's place on the DNA is in doubt, the DNA is left out and the CDR3 is given as listed by TCRdb. The gene calls are TRBV2 and TRBJ2-7; the table's D gene call, TRBD1, was not cross checked with the DNA. The CDR3 adds up to 17 amino acids, both ends counted. From germline, CDR1 is SNHLY and CDR2 FYNNEI. The CDR3 protein is CASSEAPGGSYGYTFGS.

The chain has TRBV12-3 or TRBV12-4 and TRBJ2-5; D is possibly TRBD2 (6 bases). The CDR3 runs to 15 residues. Trimming left V 2 bases short and J 4 bases short, with 14 bases between. The CDR3 DNA is TGTGCCAGCAGTTTAAGGAGGGAAAAAGGAGAGACCCAGTACTTC. It codes for CASSLRREKGETQYF.

Only one count was recorded for this clonotype. The chain combines TRBV7-2 with TRBJ2-7, with 10 bases matching TRBD1. The DNA matches TRBJ2-5 better at its end, which makes the J call doubtful. This CDR3 comprises 15 residues. The V gene's germline CDR1 is SGHTA and CDR2 FQGNSA. DNA for the CDR3: TGTGCCAGCAGCATGGGACAGGGGTTTCGAGAGACCCAGTACTTC. Protein: CASSMGQGFRETQYF.

This clonotype occurred a few times. This chain uses TRBV7-8 with TRBJ2-3; D is uncertain. CDR3 length equals 15 residues. Between the trimmed V and J ends, which lost 3 bases and 0 bases, there was a span of 10 bases. The germline CDR1 and CDR2 sequences are SGHVS and FQNEAQ. In DNA form, the CDR3 reads TGTGCCAGCAGCTTCAGCTTTCAGAGCACAGATACGCAGTATTTT. It translates to CASSFSFQSTDTQYF.

This clonotype was recorded many times. At one boundary the junction diverges from the germline segment, which might be a read error. The gene calls are TRBV11-2 and TRBJ2-5, with D unresolved. Germline CDR1 is SGHAT and CDR2 is FQNNGV. The CDR3 has 12 residues. CDR3 protein: CASSLAQGPRNF. Here the CDR3 DNA reads TGTGCCAGCAGCTTAGCCCAAGGGCCCAGGAACTTC.

With respect to this clonotype: Without the conserved terminal phenylalanine or tryptophan, this CDR3 likely stems from a read error. The chain is built from TRBV7-2 and TRBJ2-3; D gene uncertain. Germline values: CDR1 SGHTA, CDR2 FQGNSA. Trimming took 0 bases from V and 2 from J, leaving 15 bases between them. This CDR3 contains 17 residues. The CDR3 DNA sequence: TGTGCCAGCAGCTTAGCGTCCGGCTCCACAATCACAGATACGCAGTATTTG. This codes for CASSLASGSTITDTQYL.

Concerning this clonotype: It is likely a read error, because the conserved phenylalanine at the end of the CDR3 is missing. The limits of the CDR3 on the DNA are not certain, so only TCRdb's listed CDR3 is given. The chain is built from TRBV7-2 and TRBJ2-7. The CDR3 totals 13 residues, both ends included. Germline V gene sequence: CDR1 SGHTA, CDR2 FQGNSA. CDR3 amino acids: CASTLALGYTFGS.

This clonotype is labeled as medium-sized. The J gene is TRBJ1-2, the V gene TRBV6-6, with D possibly being TRBD1 (5 bases). Looked up from germline, CDR1 is MNHNY and CDR2 is SVGAGI (reference sequence). The CDR3 totals 13 residues. The germline V and J ends were trimmed by 0 bases and 6 bases, with 8 bases remaining between them. The CDR3 protein is CASSYSAGNGYTF. CDR3 sequence (DNA): TGTGCCAGCAGTTACTCTGCAGGGAATGGCTACACCTTC.

By share, this clonotype ranks as large (0.1 to 1%). This rearrangement joins TRBV6-1 to TRBJ2-1; D is uncertain. Germline assignment: CDR1 MNHNS and CDR2 SASEGT. The V gene lost 5 bases and the J gene lost 0 bases, with 8 bases spanning the gap. The CDR3 runs to 14 residues. The CDR3 nucleotides are TGTGCCAGCAGTCCACTGGTCTCCTACAATGAGCAGTTCTTC. Translation gives CASSPLVSYNEQFF.

This clonotype is medium-sized (0.01 to 0.1%). The chain carries TRBV7-3 and TRBJ2-1, with D uncertain. The germline V and J ends were trimmed by 2 bases and 15 bases, with 5 bases remaining between them. This CDR3 spans 9 amino acids. Per germline, CDR1 SGHTA and CDR2 FQGTGA. In DNA, the CDR3 is TGTGCCAGCAGCTTAGGTCCGTTCTTC. Protein sequence: CASSLGPFF. Filled out from reference TRBV7-3 and TRBJ2-1, the complete variable domain reads GAGVSQTPSNKVTEKGKYVELRCDPISGHTALYWYRQSLGQGPEFLIYFQGTGAADDSGLPNDRFFAVRPEGSVSTLKIQRTERGDSAVYLCASSLGPFFGPGTRLTVL.

Points on this clonotype: The missing conserved phenylalanine or tryptophan at the end of this CDR3 makes a read error likely. No DNA is shown, since the ends of the CDR3 on it are uncertain; the CDR3 is the one TCRdb lists. The gene calls are TRBV11-2 and TRBJ2-6; TRBD1 is the table's D call, not checked against the DNA. With termini counted, the CDR3 has 13 amino acids. Germline assignment: CDR1 SGHAT and CDR2 FQNNGV. CDR3 sequence: CASSLQTDQFFGA.

The chain has TRBV7-2 and TRBJ2-7; D is uncertain. CDR3 size: 15 residues. With 5 bases removed from V and 0 bases from J, the gap between germline ends came to 14 bases. In germline, CDR1 is SGHTA, CDR2 FQGNSA. The CDR3 reads CASSDTGTRSYEQYF. The CDR3 coding sequence is TGTGCCAGCAGCGATACGGGTACACGCTCCTACGAGCAGTACTTC.

In this sample, this clonotype turned up once. As the CDR3 is not closed by the conserved phenylalanine or tryptophan, this likely results from a read error. No DNA is shown, since the ends of the CDR3 on it are uncertain; the CDR3 is the one TCRdb lists. The chain has TRBV7-8 and TRBJ2-7; the D call of TRBD1 is as the table states it, not checked on the DNA. Germline lookup yields CDR1 SGHVS and CDR2 FQNEAQ. The CDR3 totals 15 residues, both ends included. CDR3 loop: CASSSDRDGEQYFGS.

This clonotype was found a few times. The gene calls are TRBV7-9 and TRBJ2-5, with 12 bases fitting TRBD2. The end of the DNA fits TRBJ2-1 better, so the J call may be wrong. This CDR3 contains 16 residues. Per germline, CDR1 SEHNR and CDR2 FQNEAQ (reference sequence). The CDR3 nucleotides are TGTGCCAGCAGCTTAGCTCTAGCGGGAGGGTTAGATGAGCAGTTCTTC. This encodes CASSLALAGGLDEQFF.

This clonotype was picked up many times. V and J are TRBV5-4 and TRBJ2-1; either TRBD1 or TRBD2 may fit D (5 bases each). Deletions cut 3 bases from V and 8 bases from J, with 12 bases between. The CDR3 has 13 amino acids. Germline loops: CDR1 SGHNT, CDR2 YYREEE (reference sequence). CDR3 region: CASSSLLGDEQFF. DNA for the CDR3: TGTGCCAGCAGCTCCCTTCTGGGGGATGAGCAGTTCTTC.

This chain links TRBV28 with TRBJ2-6; D is uncertain. Germline CDR1 reads MDHEN; CDR2 reads SYDVKM. This CDR3 has 14 residues. Trimming shortened V by 5 bases and J by 2 bases, and 7 bases separated the two germline ends. The CDR3 DNA follows: TGTGCCAGCAGTATAGTGGCTGGGGCCAACGTCCTGACTTTC. Protein: CASSIVAGANVLTF.